The 10 T cell receptor beta chains given below trace back to one sample, sequenced in a study of beta chain features in type 1 diabetes. The authors reverse transcribed all of the isolated RNA, so sequencing captured expressed TCRB transcripts. Produced via immunoSEQ multiplex PCR; TCRdb's table is partial and in-frame only. The table records hundreds of thousands of clones, approximately 30% of them present only once. Material: naive CD4+ T cells from blood. The origin of the receptors is a young man in good health.

The V gene is TRBV29-1, the J gene TRBJ1-2; the match to TRBD1 covers 7 bases. CDR1 SQVTM and CDR2 ANQGSEA come from the germline V gene. CDR3 length equals 12 residues. V shed 3 bases, J shed 4 bases, and the junction held 2 bases outside the gene matches. The CDR3 DNA reads TGCAGCGTTGACAGGGGGGCCTATGGCTACACCTTC. Translating gives CSVDRGAYGYTF.

This clone was counted a few times. CDR3 sequence (DNA): TGTGCCAGCAACGCCAGGGGGAACACCGGGGAGCTGTTTTTT. Its protein product is CASNARGNTGELFF. V is TRBV9 and J is TRBJ2-2; D is possibly TRBD1 (6 bases). Trimming pared 6 bases from V and 1 base from J, leaving 10 bases between. The CDR3 contains 14 residues. Looked up from germline, CDR1 is SGDLS and CDR2 is YYNGEE.

The rearrangement joins TRBV9 to TRBJ2-7; D is tentatively TRBD1 or TRBD2 (5 bases each). The V gene's germline CDR1 is SGDLS and CDR2 YYNGEE. The CDR3 runs 15 residues. Trimming removed 3 bases at V and 0 bases at J, with 13 bases between. The chain's CDR3 is CASSARGVSSYEQYF. In DNA form, the CDR3 reads TGTGCCAGCAGCGCCCGAGGGGTGAGCTCCTACGAGCAGTACTTC.

CDR3 bases: TGTGCCAGCAGCTCCGGGACCAGGAGCTCCTACAATGAGCAGTTCTTC. Residues: CASSSGTRSSYNEQFF. The V call is TRBV7-2, the J call TRBJ2-1, with D possibly called TRBD1 or TRBD2 (5 bases each). Germline CDR1 and CDR2: SGHTA and FQGNSA. Trimming shortened V by 4 bases and J by 0 bases, and 13 bases separated the two germline ends. The CDR3 totals 16 residues.

This clone has a count of ten or more. This sequence joins TRBV30 and TRBJ1-1; D might be TRBD1 (6 bases). CDR1 GTSNPN and CDR2 SVGIG come from the germline V gene (reference sequence). V dropped 5 bases and J dropped 3 bases, with 10 bases sitting between them. This CDR3 spans 12 amino acids. The CDR3 sequence: CAWGQTDTEAFF. For the CDR3, the DNA is TGTGCCTGGGGACAGACAGACACTGAAGCTTTCTTT.

In DNA, the CDR3 is TGTGCCAGCAGCGACCCCGGGGAGACCCAGTACTTC. Protein: CASSDPGETQYF. The gene calls are TRBV7-6 and TRBJ2-5; no definite D call. V dropped 5 bases and J dropped 5 bases, with 9 bases sitting between them. Germline V lookup: CDR1 SGHVS, CDR2 FNYEAQ. The CDR3 consists of 12 residues.

The chain uses TRBV7-9 and TRBJ1-1; D uncertain. The V end was cut by 2 bases, the J end by 4 bases, with 11 bases between. The CDR3 is made up of 14 amino acids. Germline CDR1 reads SEHNR; CDR2 reads FQNEAQ (reference sequence). The CDR3 bases are TGTGCCAGCAGCTTAAGCCCGGGAGGCACTGAAGCTTTCTTT. It translates to CASSLSPGGTEAFF.

J is TRBJ1-3 and V is TRBV30; D unresolved. V was trimmed by 4 bases and J by 0 bases, leaving 10 bases between them. Germline-derived CDR1 and CDR2 are GTSNPN and SVGIG (reference sequence). CDR3 length: 14 residues. In nucleotides, the CDR3 is TGTGCCTGGACTTTAGGGCTCTCTGGAAACACCATATATTTT. This codes for CAWTLGLSGNTIYF.

This CDR3 is CASSKWSSGRATEQFF. The CDR3 nucleotides are TGTGCCAGCAGCAAGTGGTCTAGCGGGAGGGCCACTGAGCAGTTCTTC. This chain connects TRBV14 to TRBJ2-1; TRBD2 aligns across 12 bases. This CDR3 is built from 16 residues. V was clipped by 5 bases and J by 9 bases; unmatched bases: 11. CDR1 and CDR2 (germline): SGHDN, FVKESK.

V and J are TRBV6-5 and TRBJ2-5; TRBD1 is a possible D gene (6 bases). CDR3 size: 14 residues. With 0 bases removed from V and 5 bases from J, the gap between germline ends came to 10 bases. Looked up from germline, CDR1 is MNHEY and CDR2 is SVGAGI. The DNA of the CDR3 is TGTGCCAGCAGTTACTCTCCAGGGGTGGAGACCCAGTACTTC. It yields the protein CASSYSPGVETQYF.